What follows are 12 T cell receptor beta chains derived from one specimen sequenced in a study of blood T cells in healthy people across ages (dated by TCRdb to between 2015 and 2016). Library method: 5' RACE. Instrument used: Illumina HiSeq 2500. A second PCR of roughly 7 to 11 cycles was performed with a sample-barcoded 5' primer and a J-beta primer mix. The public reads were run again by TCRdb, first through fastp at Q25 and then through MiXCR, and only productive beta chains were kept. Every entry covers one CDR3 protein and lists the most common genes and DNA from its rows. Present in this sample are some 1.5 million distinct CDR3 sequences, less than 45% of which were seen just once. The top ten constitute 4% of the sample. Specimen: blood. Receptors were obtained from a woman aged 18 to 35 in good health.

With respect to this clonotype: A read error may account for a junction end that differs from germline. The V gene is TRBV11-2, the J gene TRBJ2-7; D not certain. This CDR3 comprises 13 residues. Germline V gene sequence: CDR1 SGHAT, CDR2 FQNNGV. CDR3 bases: TGTGCCAGCAGGAGCGTGGGGTACAATGAGCGGTACTTC. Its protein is CASRSVGYNERYF.

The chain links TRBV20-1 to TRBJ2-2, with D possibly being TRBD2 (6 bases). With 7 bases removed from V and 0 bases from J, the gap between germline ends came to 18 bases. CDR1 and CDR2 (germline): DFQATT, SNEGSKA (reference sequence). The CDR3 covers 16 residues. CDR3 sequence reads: CSGRPGRIANTGELFF. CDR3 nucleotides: TGCAGTGGGCGCCCGGGGAGGATCGCGAACACCGGGGAGCTGTTTTTT.

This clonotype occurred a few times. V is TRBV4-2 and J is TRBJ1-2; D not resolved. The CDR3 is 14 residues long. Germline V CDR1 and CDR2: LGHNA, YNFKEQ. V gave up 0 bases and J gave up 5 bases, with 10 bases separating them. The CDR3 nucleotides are TGTGCCAGCAGCCAAGACACGGCCTGGTATGGCTACACCTTC. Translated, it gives CASSQDTAWYGYTF.

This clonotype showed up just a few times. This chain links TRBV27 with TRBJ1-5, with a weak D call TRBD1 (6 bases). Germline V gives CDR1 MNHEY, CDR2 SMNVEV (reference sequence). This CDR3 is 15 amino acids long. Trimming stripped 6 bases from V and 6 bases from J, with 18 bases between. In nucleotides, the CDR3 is TGTGCCAGCAGCCCGTTTTGGGGGGCAGGTCAGCCCCAGCATTTT. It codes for CASSPFWGAGQPQHF.

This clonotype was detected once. The chain's CDR3 is CASSGTSGGSETQYF. The CDR3, as DNA: TGTGCCAGCAGCGGGACTAGCGGGGGGTCAGAGACCCAGTACTTC. The rearrangement joins TRBV2 to TRBJ2-5, with 15 bases identical to TRBD2. The CDR3 is made up of 15 amino acids. The V gene end was trimmed by 6 bases and the J gene end by 4 bases; junction bases not matched to a gene: 3. Germline V gene sequence: CDR1 SNHLY, CDR2 FYNNEI.

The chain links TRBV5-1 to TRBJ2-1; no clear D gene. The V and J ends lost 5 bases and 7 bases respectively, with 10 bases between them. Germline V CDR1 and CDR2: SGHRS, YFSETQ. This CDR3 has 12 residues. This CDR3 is CASRYAANEQFF. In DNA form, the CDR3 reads TGCGCCAGCAGGTATGCGGCAAATGAGCAGTTCTTC.

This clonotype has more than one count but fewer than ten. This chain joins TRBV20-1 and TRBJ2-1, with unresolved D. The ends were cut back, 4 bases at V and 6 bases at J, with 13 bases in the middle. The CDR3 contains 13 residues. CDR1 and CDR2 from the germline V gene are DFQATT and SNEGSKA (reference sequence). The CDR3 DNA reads TGCAGTGCTAACCGATTCGGTGGCAATGAGCAGTTCTTC. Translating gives CSANRFGGNEQFF.

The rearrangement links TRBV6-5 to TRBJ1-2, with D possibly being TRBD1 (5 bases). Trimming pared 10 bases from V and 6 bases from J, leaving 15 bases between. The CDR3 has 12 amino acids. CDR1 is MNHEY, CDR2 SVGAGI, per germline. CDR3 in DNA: TGTGCCACAAGGAGGGGAAGGGATGGCTACACCTTC. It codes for CATRRGRDGYTF.

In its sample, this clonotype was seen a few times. This CDR3 is CSARVDSHGYTF. CDR3 sequence (DNA): TGCAGTGCTAGAGTTGACAGCCATGGCTACACCTTC. The chain links TRBV20-1 to TRBJ1-2, with D perhaps matching TRBD1 (5 bases). The CDR3 contains 12 residues. Per the germline V gene, CDR1 is DFQATT and CDR2 is SNEGSKA (reference sequence). Trimming left V 1 base short and J 6 bases short, with 9 bases between.

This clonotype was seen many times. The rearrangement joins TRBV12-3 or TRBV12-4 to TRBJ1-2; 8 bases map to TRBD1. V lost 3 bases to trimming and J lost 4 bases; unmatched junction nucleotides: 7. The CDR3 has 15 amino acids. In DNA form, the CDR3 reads TGTGCCAGCAGTTTGAGGCAGGGGGCTTTCTATGGCTACACCTTC. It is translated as CASSLRQGAFYGYTF.

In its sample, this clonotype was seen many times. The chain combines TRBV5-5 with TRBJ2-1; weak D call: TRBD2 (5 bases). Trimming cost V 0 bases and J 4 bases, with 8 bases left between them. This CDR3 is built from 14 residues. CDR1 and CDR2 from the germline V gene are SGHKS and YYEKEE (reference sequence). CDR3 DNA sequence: TGTGCCAGCAGCTTGGTTAGCGCATACAATGAGCAGTTCTTC. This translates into CASSLVSAYNEQFF.

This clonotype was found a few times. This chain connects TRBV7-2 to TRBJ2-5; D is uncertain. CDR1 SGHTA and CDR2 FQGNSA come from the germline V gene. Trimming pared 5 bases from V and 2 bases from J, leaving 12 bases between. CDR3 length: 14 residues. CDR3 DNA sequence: TGTGCCAGCAGCCCTGGGCAGCCGCAAGAGACCCAGTACTTC. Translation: CASSPGQPQETQYF.